This TCR beta chain originates from a study of identical twins. Study-wide findings and caveats: Insertions were reduced in abundant cord blood beta clonotypes but not in memory repertoires.

Per germline, CDR1 SGHTA and CDR2 FQGNSA. V dropped 6 bases and J dropped 0 bases, with 9 bases sitting between them. The CDR3 is 13 amino acids. This clonotype was observed at least ten times. Its antigen remains unidentified. TCRdb re-called the 5' RACE reads through MiXCR, storing one row per CDR3 protein. This repertoire shows roughly 280,000 distinct CDR3 sequences, roughly 9.7% found once; its top ten account for roughly 7%. These data were also filed under a second study, of yellow fever vaccine responses in identical twins. That investigation notes: Each twin's T cell response to the vaccine was reported to look partly convergent and partly personalized.

This rearrangement joins TRBV7-2 to TRBJ2-7, with D possibly matching TRBD2 (7 bases). The source is a woman younger than 35 in good health. The sample comprised CD8+ T cells sorted from blood. DNA of the CDR3: TGTGCCAGCAGGGGAGGGGGCTCCTACGAGCAGTACTTC. Translation gives CASRGGGSYEQYF.